A selection of T cell receptor beta chains follows, all from one sample in a study of cytomegalovirus exposure and HLA in healthy donors. TCRdb's table, derived via immunoSEQ multiplex PCR, lists solely in-frame clones and lacks some. Among 100,000 to 150,000 clones listed, more than 75% were seen once. Input material: PBMCs. The receptors stem from a woman aged 55-70 years in good health and CMV-seropositive. Both conserved end residues are part of each CDR3.

v_call cdr3_length cdr3_aa
TRBV7-9 15 CASSYGQGKHQPQHF
TRBV11-2 16 CASSLDGAGGMKTQYF
TRBV7-2 17 CASSRTSSGTLYNEQFF
TRBV4-1 17 CASSQGGRGTRAYEQYF
TRBV18 15 CASSRGTGGYNEQFF
TRBV7-2 15 CASSSEGYSNQPQHF
TRBV10-1 14 CASSESAGGTEAFF
TRBV7-9 15 CASSLALAGSYEQYF
TRBV7-9 17 CASSLVTGVWVGEKLFF
TRBV6-5 16 CASSYLRDRERNGYTF
TRBV30 13 CAWSVHGTDTQYF
TRBV4-3 16 CASSPRGGQDNSPLHF
TRBV15 14 CATSGNRVQNEQFF
TRBV7-8 13 CAITGGNLETQYF
TRBV2 17 CASSELFGGTAFNEQFF
TRBV5-1 12 CASSLSGVEQYF
TRBV10-3 16 CAISEGGFLLHTEAFF
TRBV10-3 15 CAISPGTGRNTEAFF
TRBV5-8 16 CASSSTGISPKEPQHF
TRBV4-2 20 CASSHRSGTSGSGGANVLTF